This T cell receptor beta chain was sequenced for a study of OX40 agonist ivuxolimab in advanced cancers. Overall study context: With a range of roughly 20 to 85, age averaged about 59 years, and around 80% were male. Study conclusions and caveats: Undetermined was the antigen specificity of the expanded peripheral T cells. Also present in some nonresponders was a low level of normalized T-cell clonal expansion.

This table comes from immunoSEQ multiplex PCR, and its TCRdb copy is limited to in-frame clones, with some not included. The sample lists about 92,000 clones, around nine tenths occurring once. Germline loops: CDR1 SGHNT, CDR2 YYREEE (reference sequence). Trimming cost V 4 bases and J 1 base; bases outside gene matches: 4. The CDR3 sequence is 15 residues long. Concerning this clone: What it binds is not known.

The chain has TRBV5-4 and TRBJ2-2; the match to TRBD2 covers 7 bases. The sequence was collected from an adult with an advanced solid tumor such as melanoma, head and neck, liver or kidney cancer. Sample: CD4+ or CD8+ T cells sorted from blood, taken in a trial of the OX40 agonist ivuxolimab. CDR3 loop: CASSNSGWNTGELFF. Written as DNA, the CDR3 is TGTGCCAGCAGCAATAGCGGGTGGAACACCGGGGAGCTGTTTTTT.